The 16 T cell receptor beta chains below all came from one sample that was sequenced in a study of spatial heterogeneity in lung cancer. Time point defined: sample taken at primary tumor resection. From tumor, nontumor lung or frozen PBMC, whole RNA was taken unsorted for sequencing. TCRdb processed the 5' RACE reads anew with MiXCR; each CDR3 protein has one entry. The sample shows about 5,100 distinct CDR3 sequences, 20% to 30% of them seen only once. This sample comprised PBMCs, obtained at surgery. The origin of the receptors is a male donor with early-stage non-small cell lung cancer.

This rearrangement joins TRBV18 to TRBJ2-7, with 9 bases identical to TRBD1. CDR3 size: 14 residues. V lost 5 bases and J lost 6; bases outside the gene matches: 8. Germline assignment: CDR1 KGHSH and CDR2 LQKENI. The CDR3 protein is CASSTRTGDGEQYF. The CDR3 bases are TGTGCCAGCTCAACACGGACAGGGGACGGCGAGCAGTACTTC.

This clonotype is medium-sized (0.01 to 0.1%) by share. This chain uses TRBV27 with TRBJ1-1, with D unresolved. The germline CDR1 and CDR2 sequences are MNHEY and SMNVEV (reference sequence). V was cut by 3 bases and J by 2 bases, with 13 bases left in between. This CDR3 is 15 amino acids long. The CDR3 DNA sequence: TGTGCCAGCAGTTTGGGAGGATTTGGCAACACTGAAGCTTTCTTT. Protein sequence: CASSLGGFGNTEAFF.

This clonotype was counted between two and nine times. V is TRBV7-9 and J is TRBJ2-7; 14 nucleotides align to TRBD2. V gave up 5 bases and J gave up 2 bases; unmatched junction bases: 8. CDR3 length equals 17 residues. Germline V gene sequence: CDR1 SEHNR, CDR2 FQNEAQ (reference sequence). CDR3 amino acids: CASSLGLAGEDPYEQYF. The CDR3 coding sequence is TGTGCCAGCAGCCTGGGACTAGCGGGAGAAGATCCCTACGAGCAGTACTTC.

By sample share, this clonotype is medium-sized. This chain joins TRBV7-9 and TRBJ1-4, with D tentatively TRBD1 (6 bases). The ends were cut back, 4 bases at V and 7 bases at J, with 16 bases in the middle. This CDR3 comprises 15 residues. Germline CDR1 SEHNR, CDR2 FQNEAQ (reference sequence). CDR3 residues: CASSSLGGVGEKLFF. In nucleotides, the CDR3 is TGTGCCAGCAGCTCTCTAGGGGGAGTCGGTGAAAAACTGTTTTTT. Supplemented by reference TRBV7-9 and TRBJ1-4, the full variable domain reads DTGVSQNPRHKITKRGQNVTFRCDPISEHNRLYWYRQTLGQGPEFLTYFQNEAQLEKSRLLSDRFSAERPKGSFSTLEIQRTEQGDSAMYLCASSSLGGVGEKLFFGSGTQLSVL.

This rearrangement joins TRBV5-1 to TRBJ2-3; the D call may be TRBD1 or TRBD2 (5 bases each). Germline V lookup: CDR1 SGHRS, CDR2 YFSETQ. CDR3 length equals 16 residues. Trimming removed 0 bases at V and 4 bases at J, with 15 bases between. The CDR3 loop is CASSLAWGMAADTQYF. CDR3 coding DNA: TGCGCCAGCAGCTTGGCTTGGGGGATGGCCGCAGATACGCAGTATTTT.

By sample fraction, this clonotype is medium-sized. The rearrangement joins TRBV5-6 to TRBJ2-7, with D perhaps being TRBD1 or TRBD2 (7 bases each). CDR3 length: 16 residues. Trimming removed 4 bases from V and 5 bases from J, with 22 bases in between. The germline CDR1 and CDR2 sequences are SGHDT and YYEEEE. In nucleotides, the CDR3 is TGTGCCAGCAGCACCCCGCGCAGGGGGGGTATCGACGAGCAGTACTTC. Amino acid sequence: CASSTPRRGGIDEQYF.

The sample holds a few counts of this clonotype. This rearrangement joins TRBV11-1 to TRBJ2-1, with a weak D call TRBD1 (6 bases). CDR1 SGHAT and CDR2 FQDESV come from the germline V gene (reference sequence). This CDR3 comprises 15 residues. Deletions cut 9 bases from V and 2 bases from J, with 17 bases between. Here the CDR3 reads CARPKQGLAYNEQFF. The CDR3, as DNA: TGTGCCAGACCCAAACAGGGTCTCGCCTACAATGAGCAGTTCTTC. Based on the CDR3 plus reference TRBV11-1 and TRBJ2-1, the full variable domain is EAEVAQSPRYKITEKSQAVAFWCDPISGHATLYWYRQILGQGPELLVQFQDESVVDDSQLPKDRFSAERLKGVDSTLKIQPAELGDSAMYLCARPKQGLAYNEQFFGPGTRLTVL.

The chain combines TRBV7-2 with TRBJ1-6; no clear D. V was pared by 2 bases and J by 1 base, with 0 bases between. The CDR3 is 13 amino acids. Looked up from germline, CDR1 is SGHTA and CDR2 is FQGNSA. CDR3 region: CASSLSYNSPLHF. CDR3 coding DNA: TGTGCCAGCAGCTTATCCTATAATTCACCCCTCCACTTT.

The rearrangement links TRBV5-5 to TRBJ2-2; TRBD1 matches 11 bases. This CDR3 has 17 amino acids. Germline V lookup: CDR1 SGHKS, CDR2 YYEKEE (reference sequence). V was pared by 4 bases and J by 7 bases, with 12 bases of the junction left unmatched. The DNA of the CDR3 is TGTGCCAGCAGCCTCACCACCGGGACAGGGGGAGGCGGGGAGCTGTTTTTT. This translates into CASSLTTGTGGGGELFF.

V and J are TRBV18 and TRBJ1-2; no definite D call. Trimming cost V 3 bases and J 4 bases, with 18 bases left between them. The length of the CDR3 is 16 residues. Germline CDR1 and CDR2: KGHSH and LQKENI. The CDR3 here is CASSPQTTLNSYGYTF. CDR3 nucleotides: TGTGCCAGCTCACCCCAGACAACGCTAAACTCCTATGGCTACACCTTC.

This clonotype is termed medium-sized (0.01 to 0.1%). The chain joins TRBV3-1 to TRBJ2-7; 10 bases map to TRBD1. Germline CDR1 and CDR2: LGHDT and YNNKEL (reference sequence). V shed 4 bases and J 5 bases; nucleotides not matched to a gene: 8. The CDR3 spans 15 residues. For the CDR3, the DNA is TGTGCCAGCAGCCCGGGACAGGGGACTTCCGACGAGCAGTACTTC. Its protein is CASSPGQGTSDEQYF.

The rearrangement uses TRBV5-4 and TRBJ2-3; possibly TRBD2 for D (7 bases). The CDR3 totals 15 residues. Germline loops: CDR1 SGHNT, CDR2 YYREEE (reference sequence). V lost 5 bases and J 5 bases, leaving 18 bases between the germline ends. CDR3 DNA: TGTGCCAGCAGGAGAGCATCGGGGGGCCGAGATACGCAGTATTTT. This sequence encodes CASRRASGGRDTQYF.

This clonotype was counted between two and nine times. The V and J genes are TRBV20-1 and TRBJ2-7, with 7 positions matching TRBD1. The germline gives CDR1 DFQATT, CDR2 SNEGSKA (reference sequence). CDR3 length: 14 amino acids. The V gene end was trimmed by 3 bases and the J gene end by 0 bases; junction bases not matched to a gene: 5. DNA of the CDR3: TGCAGTGCTAGCCAACAGGGGACCTCCTACGAGCAGTACTTC. Residues: CSASQQGTSYEQYF.

This clonotype is labeled medium-sized. The V gene is TRBV7-3, the J gene TRBJ2-1; D is ambiguous. Deletions cut 2 bases from V and 7 bases from J, with 12 bases between. From germline, CDR1 is SGHTA and CDR2 FQGTGA. CDR3 length: 14 amino acids. CDR3 in amino acids: CASSLDRQTNEQFF. For the CDR3, the DNA is TGTGCCAGCAGCTTAGACCGTCAAACTAATGAGCAGTTCTTC.

This chain joins TRBV20-1 and TRBJ2-3, with D maybe TRBD2 (6 bases). V was shortened by 5 bases and J by 3 bases, with 12 bases between the two germline ends. The CDR3 covers 13 residues. Germline CDR1 is DFQATT and CDR2 is SNEGSKA (reference sequence). CDR3 sequence reads: CSAPSGPTDTQYF. As DNA, the CDR3 is TGCAGTGCTCCAAGCGGGCCTACAGATACGCAGTATTTT.

This clonotype was observed a handful of times. The chain uses TRBV9 and TRBJ2-1; weak D call: TRBD2 (5 bases). Germline loops: CDR1 SGDLS, CDR2 YYNGEE. V was clipped by 5 bases and J by 5 bases, with 17 bases between them. The CDR3 has 15 residues. The CDR3 reads CASSTGPGVDNEQFF. Written as DNA, the CDR3 is TGTGCCAGCAGTACGGGCCCCGGGGTAGACAATGAGCAGTTCTTC.